The subject of this entry is one T cell receptor beta chain. Profiled with immunoSEQ multiplex PCR; TCRdb holds only in-frame clones, not every one. The sample yields over 55,000 clones, 90% seen once. This entry is derived from a study of T cell changes during pregnancy in multiple sclerosis. The CDR3 has 16 amino acids. Per germline, CDR1 ENHRY and CDR2 SYGVKD. The V and J ends lost 4 bases and 3 bases, in that order; junction bases with no gene match: 11. The chain joins TRBV10-3 to TRBJ1-1; 7 positions agree with TRBD1. The sample here was peripheral blood, taken after pregnancy. This receptor was obtained from a female donor in good health, enrolled as a control in a pregnancy study. The CDR3 DNA reads as TGTGCCATCAGTGTGCAACAGGGGTGGGGGGACACTGAAGCTTTCTTT. Translated, it gives CAISVQQGWGDTEAFF.